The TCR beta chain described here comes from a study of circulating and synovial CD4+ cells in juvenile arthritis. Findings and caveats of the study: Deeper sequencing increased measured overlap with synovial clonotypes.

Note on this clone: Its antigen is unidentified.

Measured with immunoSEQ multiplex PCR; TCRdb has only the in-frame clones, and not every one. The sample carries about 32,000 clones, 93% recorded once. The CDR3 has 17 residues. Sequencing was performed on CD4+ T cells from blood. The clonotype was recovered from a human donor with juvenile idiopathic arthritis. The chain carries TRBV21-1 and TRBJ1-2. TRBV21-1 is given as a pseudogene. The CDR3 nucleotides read TGTGCCAGCAGCAATAGTATCGGGGGGCAAATGGACTATGGCTACACCTTC. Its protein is CASSNSIGGQMDYGYTF.